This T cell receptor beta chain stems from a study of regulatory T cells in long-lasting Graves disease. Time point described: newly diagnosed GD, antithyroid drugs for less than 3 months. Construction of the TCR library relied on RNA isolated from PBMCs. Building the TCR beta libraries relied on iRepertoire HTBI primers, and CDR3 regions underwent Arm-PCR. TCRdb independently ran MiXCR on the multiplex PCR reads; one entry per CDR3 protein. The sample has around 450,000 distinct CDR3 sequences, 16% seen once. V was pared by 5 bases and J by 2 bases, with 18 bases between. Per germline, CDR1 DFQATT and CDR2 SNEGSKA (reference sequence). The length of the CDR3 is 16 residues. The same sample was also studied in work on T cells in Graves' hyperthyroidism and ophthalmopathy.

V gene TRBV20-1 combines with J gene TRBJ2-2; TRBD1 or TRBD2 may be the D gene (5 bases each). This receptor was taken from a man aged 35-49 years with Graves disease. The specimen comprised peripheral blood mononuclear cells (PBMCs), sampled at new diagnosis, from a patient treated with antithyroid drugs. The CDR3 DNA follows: TGCAGTGCTCCCGACCTATCGAGGGACAACACCGGGGAGCTGTTTTTT. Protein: CSAPDLSRDNTGELFF.